The 13 T cell receptor beta chains reported below all come from one sample, sequenced in a study of cytomegalovirus exposure and HLA in healthy donors. The PCR made use of 60 Vbeta and 13 Jbeta primers. Profiling relied on immunoSEQ multiplex PCR, and the TCRdb table lists in-frame clones only, not all of them. The repertoire includes approximately 80,000 clones, about 68% of them detected once, and 20% to 25% sits in the top ten. Material: PBMCs. These receptors all stem from a man between 25 and 39 years old in good health and CMV-seropositive.

This chain joins TRBV10-3 and TRBJ2-1, with 7 bases lining up with TRBD1. The V segment lost 6 bases and the J segment 5 bases; nucleotides outside the gene matches: 4. CDR3 length: 13 amino acids. Germline CDR1 is ENHRY and CDR2 is SYGVKD. CDR3 loop: CAIRRGTDNEQFF. The CDR3 DNA reads TGTGCCATCAGGAGGGGGACAGACAATGAGCAGTTCTTC.

The V call is TRBV27, the J call TRBJ2-1, with 8 positions matching TRBD2. Germline values: CDR1 MNHEY, CDR2 SMNVEV (reference sequence). J lost 9 bases, V lost 4 bases, and 11 bases had no gene match. The CDR3 sequence is 15 residues long. CDR3 coding DNA: TGTGCCAGCAGTTCAGGGACTAGGCCGCGGAGTGAGCAGTTCTTC. Its translation: CASSSGTRPRSEQFF.

This chain uses TRBV5-1 with TRBJ2-3; 9 nucleotides line up with TRBD1. The CDR3 sequence is 14 residues long. The V gene end was trimmed by 2 bases and the J gene end by 7 bases; junction bases not matched to a gene: 5. The germline V gene encodes CDR1 SGHRS and CDR2 YFSETQ. For the CDR3, the DNA is TGCGCCAGCAGCTTAACGACAGGGGGAAATACGCAGTATTTT. Translated, it gives CASSLTTGGNTQYF.

This chain connects TRBV5-1 to TRBJ2-7; 9 bases map to TRBD1. CDR1 SGHRS and CDR2 YFSETQ come from the germline V gene. V was pared by 0 bases and J by 5 bases, with 9 bases of the junction left unmatched. The CDR3 spans 16 residues. The CDR3 region is CASSLAGGQGLDEQYF. CDR3 nucleotides: TGCGCCAGCAGCTTGGCAGGGGGACAGGGTCTCGACGAGCAGTACTTC. Drawing the rest from reference TRBV5-1 and TRBJ2-7, the complete variable domain is KAGVTQTPRYLIKTRGQQVTLSCSPISGHRSVSWYQQTPGQGLQFLFEYFSETQRNKGNFPGRFSGRQFSNSRSEMNVSTLELGDSALYLCASSLAGGQGLDEQYFGPGTRLTVT.

The chain links TRBV18 to TRBJ1-1, with a possible D match to TRBD1 (5 bases). Germline V gene data show CDR1 as KGHSH and CDR2 as LQKENI. This CDR3 comprises 14 residues. Trimming took off 6 bases at V and 3 bases at J, with 14 bases between the two ends. The CDR3 DNA follows: TGTGCCAGCTCTCGCAGGGCCTTGGACACTGAAGCTTTCTTT. It is translated as CASSRRALDTEAFF.

Written as DNA, the CDR3 is TGTGCCTGCACCCAGGATAATTCACCCCTCCACTTT. This sequence encodes CACTQDNSPLHF. This chain uses TRBV5-4 with TRBJ1-6, with D unresolved. V was shortened by 10 bases and J by 5 bases, with 10 bases between the two germline ends. Germline V gene lookup returns CDR1 SGHNT and CDR2 YYREEE (reference sequence). This CDR3 comprises 12 residues.

This clone was seen more than once but under ten times. The CDR3 DNA follows: TGTGCCAGCAGCTCCTTAGACAGGGGGGTGGGTGAAGCTTTCTTT. Encoded protein: CASSSLDRGVGEAFF. This chain links TRBV7-9 with TRBJ1-1; the match to TRBD1 covers 9 bases. The germline V gene has CDR1 SEHNR and CDR2 FQNEAQ (reference sequence). Germline trimming cut 4 bases from V and 7 bases from J; bases unmatched to any gene: 10. CDR3 length: 15 residues.

The V call is TRBV6-6, the J call TRBJ2-5, with 10 bases matching TRBD1. Germline V gene lookup returns CDR1 MNHNY and CDR2 SVGAGI (reference sequence). The CDR3 consists of 16 residues. V lost 8 bases and J lost 4; bases outside the gene matches: 13. CDR3 DNA sequence: TGTGCCAGCGGGGGAGCAGGACAGGGGGTTCTAGAGACCCAGTACTTC. Its protein is CASGGAGQGVLETQYF.

The J gene is TRBJ2-5, the V gene TRBV7-2, with 11 bases lining up with TRBD2. The CDR3 contains 16 residues. Germline V gene data show CDR1 as SGHTA and CDR2 as FQGNSA. J gave up 5 bases and V 5 bases, and 10 bases lay outside the gene matches. CDR3 sequence (DNA): TGTGCCAGCAGCACGCGGGCTAGCGGGGGGTTGGAGACCCAGTACTTC. Protein: CASSTRASGGLETQYF.

Turning to this clone: The same CDR3 is also encoded by other DNA sequences in this sample. V usage is TRBV7-9 and J usage is TRBJ2-7; D gene uncertain. CDR3 length: 11 amino acids. The germline V gene encodes CDR1 SEHNR and CDR2 FQNEAQ (reference sequence). Trimming left V 3 bases short and J 4 bases short, with 4 bases between. The CDR3 spells CASSLRYEQYF. The CDR3 nucleotides are TGTGCCAGCAGCTTGAGGTACGAGCAGTACTTC. Combining the CDR3 with reference TRBV7-9 and TRBJ2-7 gives the whole variable domain DTGVSQNPRHKITKRGQNVTFRCDPISEHNRLYWYRQTLGQGPEFLTYFQNEAQLEKSRLLSDRFSAERPKGSFSTLEIQRTEQGDSAMYLCASSLRYEQYFGPGTRLTVT.

The rearrangement links TRBV5-1 to TRBJ2-3; 7 bases fit TRBD1. The CDR3 contains 16 residues. The germline gives CDR1 SGHRS, CDR2 YFSETQ. The trim removed 1 base at V and 3 bases at J, leaving 8 bases unmatched. Here the CDR3 DNA reads TGCGCCAGCAGCTTGACAGGGGAGCCGTTGACAGATACGCAGTATTTT. It specifies CASSLTGEPLTDTQYF.

The chain couples TRBV2 to TRBJ2-1; 12 positions match TRBD1. Unmatched junction bases numbered 14, after V lost 6 bases and J lost 8 bases. CDR3 length: 17 residues. Germline V gene lookup returns CDR1 SNHLY and CDR2 FYNNEI. The CDR3 DNA reads as TGTGCCAGCAGAGGGGGGGTCCGGGACAGGGGGCTTGATGAGCAGTTCTTC. It translates to CASRGGVRDRGLDEQFF.

The V and J genes are TRBV6-6 and TRBJ1-1; 8 bases are a match to TRBD1. Germline V CDR1 and CDR2: MNHNY, SVGAGI (reference sequence). J was trimmed by 1 base and V by 8 bases; bases with no gene match: 6. CDR3 length: 14 residues. The CDR3 sequence: CASSTRGQNTEAFF. DNA for the CDR3: TGTGCCAGCTCCACCAGGGGGCAGAACACTGAAGCTTTCTTT.